The 15 T cell receptor beta chains listed next were all sequenced from one sample in a study of radiotherapy plus CTLA-4 blockade in lung cancer. The assay was immunoSEQ multiplex PCR, and TCRdb's table has in-frame clones only and misses some. The table shows tens of thousands of clones, with 80% to 90% occurring only once. The material sequenced was peripheral blood, taken from a patient treated with radiotherapy plus ipilimumab. All receptors derive from a human donor with non-small cell lung cancer whose response to radiotherapy plus ipilimumab could not be evaluated.

This chain joins TRBV7-9 and TRBJ2-1, with D tentatively TRBD1 (5 bases). CDR3 length: 15 residues. Germline V gives CDR1 SEHNR, CDR2 FQNEAQ (reference sequence). V was shortened by 10 bases and J by 9 bases, with 25 bases between the two germline ends. The CDR3 sequence: CATSPWHALRGEQFF. The CDR3 DNA reads as TGTGCCACCTCCCCCTGGCATGCCCTAAGGGGTGAGCAGTTCTTC. Using reference TRBV7-9 and TRBJ2-1 for the parts outside the CDR3, the full variable domain is DTGVSQNPRHKITKRGQNVTFRCDPISEHNRLYWYRQTLGQGPEFLTYFQNEAQLEKSRLLSDRFSAERPKGSFSTLEIQRTEQGDSAMYLCATSPWHALRGEQFFGPGTRLTVL.

This sequence joins TRBV10-3 and TRBJ2-7; D is unresolved. The CDR3 has 13 residues. With 4 bases removed from V and 6 bases from J, the gap between germline ends came to 13 bases. Looked up from germline, CDR1 is ENHRY and CDR2 is SYGVKD. The CDR3 loop is CAISVETRFEQYF. CDR3 coding DNA: TGTGCCATCAGTGTAGAAACCCGCTTCGAGCAGTACTTC.

This clone was counted a few times. As DNA, the CDR3 is TGTGCCAGCAATATCAGGGGGGTCCACGAGCAGTACTTC. Protein sequence: CASNIRGVHEQYF. The chain employs TRBV2 and TRBJ2-7, with D perhaps matching TRBD1 (7 bases). Germline V gene sequence: CDR1 SNHLY, CDR2 FYNNEI. The CDR3 spans 13 residues. Trimming shortened V by 7 bases and J by 5 bases, and 15 bases separated the two germline ends.

V is TRBV28 and J is TRBJ1-6; D might be TRBD1 (5 bases). The CDR3 totals 17 residues. V gave up 2 bases and J gave up 1 base, with 12 bases separating them. In germline, CDR1 is MDHEN, CDR2 SYDVKM. In DNA form, the CDR3 reads TGTGCCAGCAGTTTAAGGGCAGGGTTGTCCTATAATTCACCCCTCCACTTT. Translation: CASSLRAGLSYNSPLHF.

This clone occurred a few times. This sequence joins TRBV7-8 and TRBJ1-5; D is uncertain. Trimming cost V 4 bases and J 2 bases, with 9 bases left between them. Germline V gene lookup returns CDR1 SGHVS and CDR2 FQNEAQ. The CDR3 covers 14 residues. The CDR3 DNA follows: TGTGCCAGCAGCTCAAGGGAGGGCAATCAGCCCCAGCATTTT. This sequence encodes CASSSREGNQPQHF. The full variable domain, completed using reference TRBV7-8 and TRBJ1-5, is GAGVSQSPRYKVAKRGQDVALRCDPISGHVSLFWYQQALGQGPEFLTYFQNEAQLDKSGLPSDRFFAERPEGSVSTLKIQRTQQEDSAVYLCASSSREGNQPQHFGDGTRLSIL.

This clone was seen a few times. This chain links TRBV28 with TRBJ1-6; 8 bases align to TRBD1. CDR1 and CDR2 from the germline V gene are MDHEN and SYDVKM. The V segment lost 5 bases and the J segment 7 bases; nucleotides outside the gene matches: 7. This CDR3 contains 15 residues. CDR3 in DNA: TGTGCCAGCAGTGCGACGAGACAGGGGAATTCACCCCTCCACTTT. Its translation is CASSATRQGNSPLHF.

This clone has just one count. The V call is TRBV6-5, the J call TRBJ2-7; maybe TRBD2 (6 bases). Germline V CDR1 and CDR2: MNHEY, SVGAGI. Trimming stripped 0 bases from V and 7 bases from J, with 16 bases between. CDR3 length equals 15 residues. CDR3 protein: CASSYSGLWETEQYF. The CDR3 coding sequence is TGTGCCAGCAGTTACTCTGGACTATGGGAGACTGAGCAGTACTTC.

The rearrangement links TRBV19 to TRBJ2-3; perhaps TRBD2 as D (5 bases). V was pared by 4 bases and J by 3 bases, with 17 bases between. The CDR3 consists of 16 residues. Germline values: CDR1 LNHDA, CDR2 SQIVND (reference sequence). CDR3 DNA: TGTGCCAGTAGTACACTCGGACTGGGAAGAACAGATACGCAGTATTTT. Translation gives CASSTLGLGRTDTQYF.

The genes are TRBV7-6 and TRBJ1-6; TRBD1 matches 9 bases. This CDR3 has 14 amino acids. Germline V gene data show CDR1 as SGHVS and CDR2 as FNYEAQ. V was clipped by 5 bases and J by 7 bases; unmatched bases: 3. The DNA for the CDR3 is TGTGCCAGCAGCAGGGGGACAGGGAATTCACCCCTCCACTTT. Protein sequence: CASSRGTGNSPLHF.

This chain uses TRBV5-1 with TRBJ2-5; the match to TRBD2 covers 13 bases. The CDR3 extends over 16 amino acids. Trimming cost V 4 bases and J 5 bases; bases outside gene matches: 8. Per the germline V gene, CDR1 is SGHRS and CDR2 is YFSETQ. The CDR3 protein is CASSPRTSGRGETQYF. In nucleotides, the CDR3 is TGCGCCAGCAGCCCAAGGACTAGCGGGAGAGGGGAGACCCAGTACTTC.

The chain has TRBV7-9 and TRBJ2-1; a possible D gene is TRBD2 (5 bases). The germline V gene has CDR1 SEHNR and CDR2 FQNEAQ (reference sequence). The CDR3 loop spans 15 amino acids. Trimming pared 4 bases from V and 5 bases from J, leaving 15 bases between. The CDR3 region has the DNA TGTGCCAGCAGCTCAGAACTAGGGCAACACAATGAGCAGTTCTTC. This encodes CASSSELGQHNEQFF.

With respect to this clone: The junction does not match germline at one end; this may be a read error. V and J are TRBV7-3 and TRBJ2-6; D unclear. CDR3 length equals 15 residues. The germline CDR1 and CDR2 sequences are SGHTA and FQGTGA. The CDR3 DNA reads TGTACCAGCAGCTTAAGAGGCTCTGGGGCCAACGTCCTGACTTTC. This encodes CTSSLRGSGANVLTF.

The chain combines TRBV6-1 with TRBJ1-1, with TRBD1 as a possible D gene (6 bases). V lost 3 bases to trimming and J lost 6 bases, with 17 bases between them. CDR3 length: 15 amino acids. The germline gives CDR1 MNHNS, CDR2 SASEGT. DNA of the CDR3: TGTGCCAGCAGTGATGGGGGCGATGGTAACTCTGAAGCTTTCTTT. Protein: CASSDGGDGNSEAFF.

This CDR3 reads CASSPGTGGIYGYTF. The CDR3 DNA sequence: TGTGCCAGCAGTCCAGGGACAGGAGGTATCTATGGCTACACCTTC. V and J are TRBV27 and TRBJ1-2; 8 bases fit TRBD1. CDR1 is MNHEY, CDR2 SMNVEV, per germline (reference sequence). The CDR3 consists of 15 residues. The ends lost 5 bases at V and 4 bases at J; junction bases unmatched: 9.

The chain has TRBV7-2 and TRBJ1-6; 8 positions match TRBD1. CDR3 length: 16 amino acids. Germline lookup yields CDR1 SGHTA and CDR2 FQGNSA. With 7 bases clipped from V and 6 bases from J, the junction kept 11 bases outside the gene matches. Written as DNA, the CDR3 is TGTGCCAGCAAACCTCAAACAGGGGGTGGTAATTCACCCCTCCACTTT. It translates to CASKPQTGGGNSPLHF.